These 32 T cell receptor beta chains originate from one sample sequenced in a study of beta chain features in type 1 diabetes. Reverse transcription of all isolated RNA meant that expressed TCRB transcripts were sequenced. Clones were read by immunoSEQ multiplex PCR, and TCRdb kept only the in-frame ones, dropping some. The data hold some 150,000 clones, with roughly 10% observed a single time. The sequenced sample was naive CD4+ T cells from blood. These receptors all stem from a man aged 18 to 30 in good health.

The gene calls are TRBV2 and TRBJ2-3; D is possibly TRBD2 (6 bases). This CDR3 spans 11 amino acids. CDR1 SNHLY and CDR2 FYNNEI come from the germline V gene. The V gene lost 10 bases and the J gene lost 5 bases, with 10 bases spanning the gap. The CDR3 loop reads CANRRGDTQYF. The CDR3 DNA sequence: TGTGCCAACCGGCGGGGAGATACGCAGTATTTT.

This rearrangement joins TRBV6-6 to TRBJ1-5, with 7 bases aligning to TRBD1. CDR1 is MNHNY and CDR2 is SVGAGI in the germline V gene (reference sequence). The CDR3 sequence is 15 residues long. The trim removed 7 bases at V and 2 bases at J, leaving 8 bases unmatched. CDR3 sequence: CASIQDRRGNQPQHF. The CDR3 bases are TGTGCCAGCATCCAGGACAGGCGCGGCAATCAGCCCCAGCATTTT.

V and J are TRBV6-6 and TRBJ2-3; the D gene is possibly TRBD2 (6 bases). V was shortened by 0 bases and J by 2 bases, with 12 bases between the two germline ends. This CDR3 is built from 16 residues. Germline-derived CDR1 and CDR2 are MNHNY and SVGAGI (reference sequence). CDR3 sequence (DNA): TGTGCCAGCAGTTACTCTTCGGCGGGGAACACAGATACGCAGTATTTT. Translating gives CASSYSSAGNTDTQYF.

A remark on this clone: At one end the junction does not follow the germline gene, possibly because of a read error. The same CDR3 arises from other DNA sequences in this sample as well. This chain links TRBV6-5 with TRBJ1-6; D possibly corresponds to TRBD1 (5 bases). Germline V gene data show CDR1 as MNHEY and CDR2 as SVGAGI. This CDR3 is 13 amino acids long. The CDR3 region is CASTRGGYSPLHF. As DNA, the CDR3 is TGCGCCAGCACTAGGGGTGGGTATTCACCCCTCCACTTT.

This clone was seen a few times. CDR3 coding DNA: TGTGCCAGCAGCGTAGGTATGGGCTCCAATACGCAGTATTTT. Its protein product is CASSVGMGSNTQYF. The chain links TRBV9 to TRBJ2-3; no firm D call. The germline V gene has CDR1 SGDLS and CDR2 YYNGEE. CDR3 size: 14 residues. Trimming removed 0 bases from V and 7 bases from J, with 12 bases in between.

The CDR3 reads CASSPPGQFYEQYF. CDR3 nucleotide sequence: TGTGCCAGCTCACCACCGGGACAGTTCTACGAGCAGTACTTC. The chain uses TRBV18 and TRBJ2-7, with 7 bases fitting TRBD1. V gave up 0 bases and J gave up 3 bases; unmatched junction bases: 2. Germline V gives CDR1 KGHSH, CDR2 LQKENI. This CDR3 has 14 residues.

This clone was detected only a few times. This chain links TRBV5-4 with TRBJ2-7; D possibly corresponds to TRBD1 (6 bases). The germline V gene has CDR1 SGHNT and CDR2 YYREEE (reference sequence). Trimming left V 0 bases short and J 3 bases short, with 13 bases between. The CDR3 loop spans 15 amino acids. Here the CDR3 reads CASSLEHRDFYEQYF. In DNA form, the CDR3 reads TGTGCCAGCAGCTTGGAACACAGGGATTTCTACGAGCAGTACTTC.

The chain recombines TRBV4-3 with TRBJ2-7; 10 nucleotides match TRBD1. The V gene's germline CDR1 is LGHNA and CDR2 YSLEER. V lost 1 base, J lost 5 bases, and 11 bases stayed unmatched. This CDR3 region has 17 residues. CDR3 DNA sequence: TGCGCCAGCAGCCAAGGACCCCCGGGACAGGGGAGGGACGAGCAGTACTTC. Translated: CASSQGPPGQGRDEQYF.

In its sample, this clone was seen a few times. The chain recombines TRBV5-4 with TRBJ2-5, with unresolved D. Germline lookup yields CDR1 SGHNT and CDR2 YYREEE (reference sequence). The CDR3 contains 14 residues. V lost 0 bases, J lost 0 bases, and 6 bases lay in between. In DNA, the CDR3 is TGTGCCAGCAGCTTGGTCTCAGACCAAGAGACCCAGTACTTC. This gives the protein CASSLVSDQETQYF.

The rearrangement uses TRBV30 and TRBJ2-2, with 12 bases fitting TRBD2. CDR1 GTSNPN and CDR2 SVGIG come from the germline V gene (reference sequence). The V and J ends lost 7 bases and 4 bases, in that order; junction bases with no gene match: 10. This CDR3 is 16 amino acids long. CDR3 in DNA: TGTGCCTCTTCTAGCGGGGGGGCTTCGTCCACCGGGGAGCTGTTTTTT. It encodes CASSSGGASSTGELFF.

The rearrangement uses TRBV4-3 and TRBJ2-1; D is undetermined. The CDR3 is 17 residues long. CDR1 is LGHNA and CDR2 is YSLEER in the germline V gene. Trimming took 0 bases from V and 4 from J, leaving 16 bases between them. The CDR3 region is CASSQELVELAYNEQFF. CDR3 DNA: TGCGCCAGCAGCCAAGAATTGGTTGAACTCGCATACAATGAGCAGTTCTTC.

This clone was picked up a small number of times. The rearrangement uses TRBV2 and TRBJ1-2; TRBD1 matches at 9 bases. Germline loops: CDR1 SNHLY, CDR2 FYNNEI. V lost 6 bases, J lost 4 bases, and 6 bases stayed unmatched. CDR3 size: 14 residues. CDR3 sequence: CASSQQGASYGYTF. The DNA for the CDR3 is TGTGCCAGCAGCCAACAGGGGGCAAGCTATGGCTACACCTTC.

The CDR3 bases are TGTGCCAGCAGCCGCAATAGCGGGAGCCAAGAGACCCAGTACTTC. This gives the protein CASSRNSGSQETQYF. This chain joins TRBV11-2 and TRBJ2-5, with TRBD2 identical over 9 bases. Looked up from germline, CDR1 is SGHAT and CDR2 is FQNNGV. The CDR3 extends over 15 amino acids. J was trimmed by 1 base and V by 5 bases; bases with no gene match: 5.

This clone showed up just a few times. As DNA, the CDR3 is TGTGCCAGCAGCCGGACGGGGGGGCCCACAGATACGCAGTATTTT. It yields the protein CASSRTGGPTDTQYF. This chain joins TRBV7-3 and TRBJ2-3, with 8 bases lining up with TRBD2. This CDR3 contains 15 residues. The junction had 6 bases not matched to a gene; V was cut back by 5 bases and J by 2 bases. Germline V lookup: CDR1 SGHTA, CDR2 FQGTGA. The whole variable domain, remainder taken from reference TRBV7-3 and TRBJ2-3, is GAGVSQTPSNKVTEKGKYVELRCDPISGHTALYWYRQSLGQGPEFLIYFQGTGAADDSGLPNDRFFAVRPEGSVSTLKIQRTERGDSAVYLCASSRTGGPTDTQYFGPGTRLTVL.

This clone was seen only a few times. The CDR3, as DNA: TGTGCCAGCTCCAGGGGAGCTAAGGAGACCCAGTACTTC. Translation: CASSRGAKETQYF. The chain couples TRBV11-3 to TRBJ2-5; maybe TRBD1 (6 bases). V was pared by 8 bases and J by 5 bases, with 15 bases between. CDR1 and CDR2 (germline): SGHNT, YENEEA. The CDR3 loop spans 13 amino acids.

The V gene is TRBV5-4, the J gene TRBJ2-3; tentative D call: TRBD1 (5 bases). In germline, CDR1 is SGHNT, CDR2 YYREEE (reference sequence). Trimming removed 1 base from V and 5 bases from J, with 14 bases in between. The CDR3 is 15 amino acids. CDR3 sequence: CASSLSKGSGDTQYF. The CDR3 DNA sequence: TGTGCCAGCAGCTTGAGCAAGGGGTCGGGAGATACGCAGTATTTT.

This clone has just a few counts. Here the CDR3 DNA reads TGCGCCAGCAGCCAAGATGCGGGGGCAGACTCCTACGAGCAGTACTTC. Amino acid sequence: CASSQDAGADSYEQYF. The chain is built from TRBV4-3 and TRBJ2-7; perhaps TRBD2 as D (7 bases). V was trimmed by 0 bases and J by 0 bases, leaving 12 bases between them. The CDR3 is 16 residues long. Germline V gene sequence: CDR1 LGHNA, CDR2 YSLEER.

The chain has TRBV7-6 and TRBJ2-2; TRBD1 is a possible D gene (6 bases). Germline CDR1 SGHVS, CDR2 FNYEAQ. The CDR3 runs to 15 residues. The germline V and J ends were trimmed by 1 base and 7 bases, with 13 bases remaining between them. The DNA of the CDR3 is TGTGCCAGCAGCTTAGTGGACAGCGTGGGCGGGGAGCTGTTTTTT. The encoded protein is CASSLVDSVGGELFF.

The CDR3 protein is CASTISGSSYNEQFF. CDR3 coding DNA: TGTGCCAGTACAATTTCCGGGAGCTCCTACAATGAGCAGTTCTTC. This chain uses TRBV19 with TRBJ2-1; TRBD2 is a possible D gene (6 bases). Germline values: CDR1 LNHDA, CDR2 SQIVND (reference sequence). Trimming cost V 7 bases and J 0 bases, with 13 bases left between them. This CDR3 has 15 amino acids. Together with reference TRBV19 and TRBJ2-1, the CDR3 gives the full variable domain: DGGITQSPKYLFRKEGQNVTLSCEQNLNHDAMYWYRQDPGQGLRLIYYSQIVNDFQKGDIAEGYSVSREKKESFPLTVTSAQKNPTAFYLCASTISGSSYNEQFFGPGTRLTVL.

The V gene is TRBV11-2, the J gene TRBJ2-7, with 9 positions matching TRBD1. Per the germline V gene, CDR1 is SGHAT and CDR2 is FQNNGV. The CDR3 spans 14 residues. J gave up 2 bases and V 4 bases, and 3 bases lay outside the gene matches. The CDR3 sequence is CASSWDRVAYEQYF. The CDR3 DNA reads TGTGCCAGCAGCTGGGACAGGGTGGCCTACGAGCAGTACTTC.

This clone came up a few times. The chain joins TRBV11-2 to TRBJ2-7; 8 nucleotides line up with TRBD1. The V segment lost 5 bases and the J segment 2 bases; nucleotides outside the gene matches: 5. Per the germline V gene, CDR1 is SGHAT and CDR2 is FQNNGV. The CDR3 runs to 14 residues. The CDR3 DNA is TGTGCCAGCAGCCGGGACAGGAATGCCTACGAGCAGTACTTC. It encodes CASSRDRNAYEQYF.

This clone was detected only a few times. The rearrangement uses TRBV9 and TRBJ2-1, with no clear D. The V gene lost 5 bases and the J gene lost 5 bases, with 14 bases spanning the gap. This CDR3 has 14 amino acids. Per the germline V gene, CDR1 is SGDLS and CDR2 is YYNGEE. The CDR3 coding sequence is TGTGCCAGCAGTGCCACCTCCCGGGACAATGAGCAGTTCTTC. This translates into CASSATSRDNEQFF.

This clone was observed a few times. The rearrangement links TRBV5-1 to TRBJ2-1; no definite D call. Trimming took 0 bases from V and 9 from J, leaving 13 bases between them. Germline V gene lookup returns CDR1 SGHRS and CDR2 YFSETQ. The CDR3 is 14 residues long. The CDR3: CASSLAISSSEQFF. CDR3 bases: TGCGCCAGCAGCTTGGCCATTAGCTCCAGTGAGCAGTTCTTC.

This clone was picked up a small number of times. The chain employs TRBV10-2 and TRBJ2-1, with 16 bases aligning to TRBD2. The CDR3 extends over 15 amino acids. V lost 8 bases to trimming and J lost 10 bases; unmatched junction nucleotides: 8. Germline lookup yields CDR1 WSHSY and CDR2 SAAADI. CDR3 sequence (DNA): TGCGCCAGCGGGGGACTAGCGGGGGGGGCTGAGGAGCAGTTCTTC. Its protein product is CASGGLAGGAEEQFF.

The table lists this clone with many counts. The chain recombines TRBV14 with TRBJ2-7, with TRBD1 matching over 10 bases. The CDR3 is 15 residues long. CDR1 is SGHDN and CDR2 is FVKESK in the germline V gene. The J segment lost 2 bases and the V segment lost 4 bases, leaving 5 bases of the junction unmatched. The chain's CDR3 is CASSLPGTGAYEQYF. The CDR3, as DNA: TGTGCCAGCAGCCTCCCCGGGACAGGGGCCTACGAGCAGTACTTC.

The table lists this clone with a few counts. The chain recombines TRBV7-3 with TRBJ2-7; a weak D match, TRBD2 (5 bases). Between the trimmed V and J ends, which lost 2 bases and 2 bases, there was a span of 13 bases. The CDR3 sequence is 15 residues long. The germline V gene has CDR1 SGHTA and CDR2 FQGTGA. The CDR3 sequence: CASSLEGSYPYEQYF. DNA for the CDR3: TGTGCCAGCAGCTTAGAGGGATCCTATCCCTACGAGCAGTACTTC.

This chain connects TRBV5-1 to TRBJ2-7, with 8 nucleotides matching TRBD1. The CDR3 totals 14 residues. Germline lookup yields CDR1 SGHRS and CDR2 YFSETQ. Trimming took 4 bases from V and 2 from J; bases not matched to a gene: 5. CDR3 residues: CASSPGQETYEQYF. CDR3 nucleotides: TGCGCCAGCAGCCCGGGACAGGAGACCTACGAGCAGTACTTC.

The chain employs TRBV10-3 and TRBJ2-2; maybe TRBD1 (6 bases). The CDR3 consists of 13 residues. Trimming cost V 6 bases and J 10 bases, with 15 bases left between them. Germline loops: CDR1 ENHRY, CDR2 SYGVKD. This chain's CDR3 is CAIRVTGGEELFF. CDR3 coding DNA: TGTGCCATCAGGGTGACAGGCGGCGAGGAGCTGTTTTTT.

This clone was detected only a few times. V is TRBV5-5 and J is TRBJ2-2; TRBD2 might be the D (6 bases). Germline lookup yields CDR1 SGHKS and CDR2 YYEKEE (reference sequence). Trimming left V 1 base short and J 6 bases short, with 13 bases between. This CDR3 spans 15 amino acids. The CDR3, as DNA: TGTGCCAGCAGCTTGTCAATCGGCGGGGCCGGGGAGCTGTTTTTT. Its protein is CASSLSIGGAGELFF.

This chain joins TRBV7-9 and TRBJ2-1, with 7 bases fitting TRBD1. The germline V gene has CDR1 SEHNR and CDR2 FQNEAQ (reference sequence). There are 14 residues in the CDR3. J lost 4 bases, V lost 1 base, and 1 base had no gene match. In nucleotides, the CDR3 is TGTGCCAGCAGCTTAGGACAGGGATACAATGAGCAGTTCTTC. This codes for CASSLGQGYNEQFF.

The sample holds a few counts of this clone. The rearrangement uses TRBV4-3 and TRBJ2-1, with 7 bases aligning to TRBD1. V shed 5 bases, J shed 2 bases, and the junction held 6 bases outside the gene matches. This CDR3 region has 15 residues. Germline V gives CDR1 LGHNA, CDR2 YSLEER. CDR3 sequence: CASSSAGGPYNEQFF. In DNA form, the CDR3 reads TGCGCCAGCAGCTCCGCAGGGGGTCCCTACAATGAGCAGTTCTTC.

The V gene is TRBV19, the J gene TRBJ2-5; 8 bases fit TRBD1. The V and J ends lost 5 bases and 5 bases, in that order; junction bases with no gene match: 10. This CDR3 is built from 15 residues. Germline V gene lookup returns CDR1 LNHDA and CDR2 SQIVND (reference sequence). CDR3 loop: CASSEEQGVWETQYF. DNA of the CDR3: TGTGCCAGTAGTGAGGAACAGGGGGTGTGGGAGACCCAGTACTTC.